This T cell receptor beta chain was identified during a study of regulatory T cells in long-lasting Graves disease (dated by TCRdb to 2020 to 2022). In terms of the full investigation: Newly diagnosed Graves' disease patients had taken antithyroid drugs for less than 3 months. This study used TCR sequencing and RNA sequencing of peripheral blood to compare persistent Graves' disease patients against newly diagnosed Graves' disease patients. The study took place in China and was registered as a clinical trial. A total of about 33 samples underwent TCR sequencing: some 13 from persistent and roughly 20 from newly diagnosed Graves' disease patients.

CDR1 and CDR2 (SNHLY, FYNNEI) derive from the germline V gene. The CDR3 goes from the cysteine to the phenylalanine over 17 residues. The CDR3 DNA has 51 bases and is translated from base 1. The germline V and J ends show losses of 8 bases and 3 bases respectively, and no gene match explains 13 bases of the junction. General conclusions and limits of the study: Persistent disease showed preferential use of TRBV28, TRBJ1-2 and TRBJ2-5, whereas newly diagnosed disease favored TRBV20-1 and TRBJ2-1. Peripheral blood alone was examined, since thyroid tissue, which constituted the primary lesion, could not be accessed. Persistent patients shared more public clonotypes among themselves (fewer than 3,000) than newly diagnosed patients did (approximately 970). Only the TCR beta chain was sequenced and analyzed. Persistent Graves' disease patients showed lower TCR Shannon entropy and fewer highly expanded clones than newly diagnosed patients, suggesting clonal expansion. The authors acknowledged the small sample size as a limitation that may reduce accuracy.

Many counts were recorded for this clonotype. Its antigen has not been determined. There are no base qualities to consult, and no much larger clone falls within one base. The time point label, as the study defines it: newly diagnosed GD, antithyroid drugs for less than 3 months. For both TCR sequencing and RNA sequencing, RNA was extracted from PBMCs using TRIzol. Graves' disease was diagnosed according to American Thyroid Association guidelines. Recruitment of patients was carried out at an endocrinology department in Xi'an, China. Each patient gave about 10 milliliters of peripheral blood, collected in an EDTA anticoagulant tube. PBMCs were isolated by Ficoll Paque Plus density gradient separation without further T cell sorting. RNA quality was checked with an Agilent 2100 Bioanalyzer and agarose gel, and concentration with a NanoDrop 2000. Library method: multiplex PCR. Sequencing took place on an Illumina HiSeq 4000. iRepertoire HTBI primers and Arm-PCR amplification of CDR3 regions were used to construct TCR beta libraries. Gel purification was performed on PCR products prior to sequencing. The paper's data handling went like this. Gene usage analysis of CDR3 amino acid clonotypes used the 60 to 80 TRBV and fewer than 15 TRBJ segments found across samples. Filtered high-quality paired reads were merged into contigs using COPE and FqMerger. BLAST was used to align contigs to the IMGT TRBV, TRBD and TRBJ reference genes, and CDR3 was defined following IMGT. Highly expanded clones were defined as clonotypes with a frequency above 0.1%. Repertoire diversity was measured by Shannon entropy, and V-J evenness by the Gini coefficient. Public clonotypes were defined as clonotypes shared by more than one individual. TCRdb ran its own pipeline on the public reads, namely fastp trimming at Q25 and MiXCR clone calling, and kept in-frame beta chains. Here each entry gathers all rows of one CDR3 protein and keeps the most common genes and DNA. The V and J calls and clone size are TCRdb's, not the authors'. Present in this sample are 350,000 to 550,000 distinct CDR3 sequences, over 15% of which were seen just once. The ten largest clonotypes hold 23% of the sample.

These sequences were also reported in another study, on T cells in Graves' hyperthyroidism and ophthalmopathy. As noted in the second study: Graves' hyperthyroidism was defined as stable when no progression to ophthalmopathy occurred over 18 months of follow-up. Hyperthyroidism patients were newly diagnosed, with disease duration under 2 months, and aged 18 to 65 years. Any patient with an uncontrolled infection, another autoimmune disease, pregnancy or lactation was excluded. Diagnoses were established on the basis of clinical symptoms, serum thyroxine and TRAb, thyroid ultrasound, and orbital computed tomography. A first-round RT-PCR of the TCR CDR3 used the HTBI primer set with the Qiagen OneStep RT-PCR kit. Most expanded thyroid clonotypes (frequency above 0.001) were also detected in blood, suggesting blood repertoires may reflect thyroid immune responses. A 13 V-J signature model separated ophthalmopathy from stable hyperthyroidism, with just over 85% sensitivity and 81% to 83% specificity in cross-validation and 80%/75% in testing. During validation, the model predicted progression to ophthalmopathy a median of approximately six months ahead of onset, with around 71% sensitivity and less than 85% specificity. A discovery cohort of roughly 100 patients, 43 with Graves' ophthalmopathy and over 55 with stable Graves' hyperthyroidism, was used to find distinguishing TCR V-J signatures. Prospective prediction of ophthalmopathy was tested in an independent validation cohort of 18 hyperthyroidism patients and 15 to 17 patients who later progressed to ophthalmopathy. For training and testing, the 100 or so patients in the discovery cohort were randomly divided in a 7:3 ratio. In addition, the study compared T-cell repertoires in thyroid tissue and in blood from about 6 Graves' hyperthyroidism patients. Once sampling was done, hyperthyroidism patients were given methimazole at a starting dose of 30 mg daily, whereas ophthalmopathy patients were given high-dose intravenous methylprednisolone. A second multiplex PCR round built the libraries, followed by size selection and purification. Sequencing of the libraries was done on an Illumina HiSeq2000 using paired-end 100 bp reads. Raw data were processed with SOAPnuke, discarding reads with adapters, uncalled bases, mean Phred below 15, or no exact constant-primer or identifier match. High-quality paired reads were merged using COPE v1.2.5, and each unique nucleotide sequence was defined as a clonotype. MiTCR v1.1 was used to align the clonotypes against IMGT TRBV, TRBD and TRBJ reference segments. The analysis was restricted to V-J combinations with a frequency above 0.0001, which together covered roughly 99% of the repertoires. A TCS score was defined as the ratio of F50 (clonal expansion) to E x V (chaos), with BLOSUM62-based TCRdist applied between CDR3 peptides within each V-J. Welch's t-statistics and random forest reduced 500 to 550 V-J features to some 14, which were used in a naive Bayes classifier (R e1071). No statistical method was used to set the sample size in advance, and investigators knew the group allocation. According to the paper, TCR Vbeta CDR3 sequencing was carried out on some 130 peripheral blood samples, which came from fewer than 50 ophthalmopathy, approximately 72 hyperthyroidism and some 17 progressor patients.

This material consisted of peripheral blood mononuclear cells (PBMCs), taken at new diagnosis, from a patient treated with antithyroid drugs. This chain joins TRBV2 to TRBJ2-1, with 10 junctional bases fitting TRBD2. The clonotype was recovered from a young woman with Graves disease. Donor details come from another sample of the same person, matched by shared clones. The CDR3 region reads CASRWRLAGADYNEQFF. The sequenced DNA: TGTGCCAGCCGTTGGAGGCTAGCGGGAGCCGACTACAATGAGCAGTTCTTC.